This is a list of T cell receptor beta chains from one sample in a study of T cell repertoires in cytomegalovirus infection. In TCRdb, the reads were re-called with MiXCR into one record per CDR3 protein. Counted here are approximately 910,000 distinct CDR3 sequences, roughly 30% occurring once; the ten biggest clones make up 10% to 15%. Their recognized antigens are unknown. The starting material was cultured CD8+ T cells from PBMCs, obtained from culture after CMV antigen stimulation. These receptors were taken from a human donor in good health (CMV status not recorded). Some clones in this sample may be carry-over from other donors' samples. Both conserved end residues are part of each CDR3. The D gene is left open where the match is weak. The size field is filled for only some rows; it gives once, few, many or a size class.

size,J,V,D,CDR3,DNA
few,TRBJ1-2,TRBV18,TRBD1,CASSPGEDRAYSRYGYTF,TGTGCCAGCTCACCGGGTGAGGACAGGGCCTATTCTCGCTATGGCTACACCTTC
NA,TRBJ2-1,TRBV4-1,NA,CASSQAIVGGIYSEQFF,TGCGCCAGCAGCCAAGCCATAGTGGGGGGAATCTACAGTGAGCAGTTCTTC
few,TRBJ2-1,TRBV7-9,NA,CASSRDRSPYNEQFF,TGTGCCAGCAGTCGCGACAGGTCCCCCTACAATGAGCAGTTCTTC
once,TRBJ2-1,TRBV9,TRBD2,CASSVGAGGTLYEQFF,TGTGCCAGCAGCGTAGGGGCGGGGGGAACCCTTTACGAGCAGTTCTTC
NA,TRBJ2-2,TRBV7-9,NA,CASPSTTGELFF,TGTGCCAGCCCTTCGACAACCGGGGAGCTGTTTTTT
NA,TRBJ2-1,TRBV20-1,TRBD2,CSAKLAGRHNEQFF,TGCAGTGCCAAACTAGCGGGACGACACAATGAGCAGTTCTTC
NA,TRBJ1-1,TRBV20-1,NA,CSAWAKMNTEAFF,TGCAGTGCTTGGGCCAAGATGAACACTGAAGCTTTCTTT
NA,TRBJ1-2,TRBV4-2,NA,CASSQLGQNIYGYTF,TGTGCCAGCAGCCAGCTCGGACAGAACATATATGGCTACACCTTC
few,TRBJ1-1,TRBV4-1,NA,CASSQAVLPLNTEAFF,TGCGCCAGCAGCCAAGCGGTCCTGCCTTTGAACACTGAAGCTTTCTTT
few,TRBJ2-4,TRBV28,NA,CASTTGGGWNIQYF,TGTGCCAGCACTACCGGAGGAGGGTGGAACATTCAGTACTTC
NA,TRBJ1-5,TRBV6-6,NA,CASSPLVGSNQPQHF,TGTGCCAGCAGTCCCCTAGTCGGGAGCAATCAGCCCCAGCATTTT
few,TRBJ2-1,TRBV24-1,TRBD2,CATSDPTSGGYNEQFF,TGTGCCACCAGTGATCCGACTAGCGGGGGCTACAATGAGCAGTTCTTC
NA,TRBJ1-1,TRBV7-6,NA,CASARTENTEAFF,TGTGCTAGCGCCCGGACAGAGAACACTGAAGCTTTCTTT
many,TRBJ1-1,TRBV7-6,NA,CASSPGPLNTEAFF,TGTGCCAGCAGCCCCGGACCCTTGAACACTGAAGCTTTCTTT
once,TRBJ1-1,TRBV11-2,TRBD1,CASSLWVGTAMNPEAFF,TGTGCCAGCAGCTTATGGGTTGGGACAGCCATGAACCCTGAAGCTTTCTTT
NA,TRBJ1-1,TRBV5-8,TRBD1,CASSLTGTGSYDTEAFF,TGTGCCAGCAGCTTAACCGGGACAGGGTCGTACGACACTGAAGCTTTCTTT
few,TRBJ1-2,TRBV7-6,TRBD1,CASSLGRQGFYGYTF,TGTGCCAGCAGCTTAGGACGACAGGGATTCTATGGCTACACCTTC
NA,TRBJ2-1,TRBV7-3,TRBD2,CASSLTSEVYNEQFF,TGTGCCAGCAGCCTCACTAGCGAAGTCTACAATGAGCAGTTCTTC
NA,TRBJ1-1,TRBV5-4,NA,CASSTRGSNTEAFF,TGTGCCAGCAGCACAAGGGGGTCGAACACTGAAGCTTTCTTT
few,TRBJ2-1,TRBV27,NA,CASKGGVEHNEQFF,TGTGCCAGCAAGGGCGGGGTAGAGCACAATGAGCAGTTCTTC
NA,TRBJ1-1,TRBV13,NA,CASSHINGGTEAFF,TGTGCCAGCAGCCATATAAACGGGGGCACTGAAGCTTTCTTT
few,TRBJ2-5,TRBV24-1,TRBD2,CATSDPPLAGGQETQYF,TGTGCCACCAGTGATCCTCCGTTAGCGGGAGGCCAAGAGACCCAGTACTTC
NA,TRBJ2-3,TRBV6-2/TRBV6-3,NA,CASNFRGTPGDTQYF,TGTGCCAGCAATTTTAGAGGGACACCTGGAGATACGCAGTATTTT
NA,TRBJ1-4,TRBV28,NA,CASSLSAKNEKLFF,TGTGCCAGCAGTTTAAGCGCTAAAAATGAAAAACTGTTTTTT
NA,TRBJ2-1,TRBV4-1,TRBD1,CASSQDQGTGPYNEQFF,TGCGCCAGCAGCCAAGATCAGGGGACAGGGCCCTACAATGAGCAGTTCTTC
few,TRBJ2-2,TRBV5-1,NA,CASRSGQMNTGELFF,TGCGCCAGCAGGTCCGGACAGATGAACACCGGGGAGCTGTTTTTT
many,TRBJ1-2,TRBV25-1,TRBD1,CASRTGGNYGYTF,TGTGCCAGCCGGACAGGCGGTAACTATGGCTACACCTTC
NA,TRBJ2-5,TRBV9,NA,CASSVDIGPETQYF,TGTGCCAGCAGCGTAGATATAGGGCCAGAGACCCAGTACTTC
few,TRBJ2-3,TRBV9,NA,CASSKAGASTDTQYF,TGTGCCAGCAGCAAAGCGGGTGCTAGCACAGATACGCAGTATTTT
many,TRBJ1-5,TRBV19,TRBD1,CASGQGSNQPQHF,TGTGCCAGCGGACAGGGTAGCAATCAGCCCCAGCATTTT
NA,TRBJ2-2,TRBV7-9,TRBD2,CASSGLAAFTGELFF,TGTGCCAGCAGCGGACTAGCGGCATTCACCGGGGAGCTGTTTTTT
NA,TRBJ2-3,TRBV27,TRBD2,CASSPSAGERTDTQYF,TGTGCCAGCAGCCCCTCCGCGGGGGAGCGCACAGATACGCAGTATTTT
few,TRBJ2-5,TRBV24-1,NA,CATSDFVDGAETQYF,TGTGCCACCAGTGATTTCGTCGACGGGGCTGAGACCCAGTACTTC
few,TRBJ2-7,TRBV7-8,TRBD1,CASSPSPGTDYEQYF,TGTGCCAGCAGCCCTAGTCCCGGGACAGACTACGAGCAGTACTTC
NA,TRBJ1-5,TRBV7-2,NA,CVSSPGVRESNQPQHF,TGTGTCAGCAGCCCCGGGGTCAGGGAAAGCAATCAGCCCCAGCATTTT
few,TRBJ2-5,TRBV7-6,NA,CASSLARDGETQYF,TGTGCCAGCAGCTTAGCCCGGGACGGGGAGACCCAGTACTTC
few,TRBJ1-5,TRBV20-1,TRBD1,CSAIRTGVDQPQHF,TGCAGTGCGATTCGGACAGGAGTAGATCAGCCCCAGCATTTT
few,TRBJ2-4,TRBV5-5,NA,CASSLRGETLAKNIQYF,TGTGCCAGCAGCTTACGTGGAGAGACTCTAGCCAAAAACATTCAGTACTTC
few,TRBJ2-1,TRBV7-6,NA,CASSLTQQNEQFF,TGTGCCAGCAGCTTAACTCAGCAAAATGAGCAGTTCTTC
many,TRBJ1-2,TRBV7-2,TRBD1,CASSSTDRARNGYTF,TGTGCCAGCAGCTCCACGGACAGGGCGCGGAATGGCTACACCTTC
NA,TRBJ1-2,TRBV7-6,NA,CASSLARGPLDRLNYGYTF,TGTGCCAGCAGCTTAGCCCGGGGCCCTTTAGACAGGCTGAACTATGGCTACACCTTC
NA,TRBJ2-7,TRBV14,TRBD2,CASSQEELAGINEQYF,TGTGCCAGCAGCCAAGAAGAACTAGCGGGGATCAACGAGCAGTACTTC
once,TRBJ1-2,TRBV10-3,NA,CAIRVSVDYGYTF,TGTGCCATCAGGGTTTCGGTTGACTATGGCTACACCTTC
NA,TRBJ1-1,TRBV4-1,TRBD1,CASSHDRVQTGNTEAFF,TGCGCCAGCAGCCATGACAGGGTCCAAACGGGGAACACTGAAGCTTTCTTT
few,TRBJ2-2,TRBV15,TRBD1,CATSPGTGRDTGELFF,TGTGCCACCAGCCCCGGGACAGGGAGGGACACCGGGGAGCTGTTTTTT
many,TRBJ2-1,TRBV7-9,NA,CASSGGFF,TGTGCCAGCTCTGGGGGGTTCTTC
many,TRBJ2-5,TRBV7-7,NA,CASSFWGLGETQYF,TGTGCTAGCAGCTTTTGGGGGCTAGGGGAGACCCAGTACTTC
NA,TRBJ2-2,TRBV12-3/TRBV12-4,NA,CASSSDPGELFF,TGTGCCAGCAGTTCGGACCCCGGGGAGCTGTTTTTT
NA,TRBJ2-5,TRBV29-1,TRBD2,CSVSTSGGLQETQYF,TGCAGCGTTTCCACTAGCGGGGGACTCCAAGAGACCCAGTACTTC
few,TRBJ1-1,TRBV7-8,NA,CASSSGTKTEAFF,TGTGCCAGCAGCTCAGGGACAAAAACTGAAGCTTTCTTT
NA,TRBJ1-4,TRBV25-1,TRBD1,CASSDPWTGGEKLFF,TGTGCCAGCAGTGATCCTTGGACAGGAGGCGAAAAACTGTTTTTT
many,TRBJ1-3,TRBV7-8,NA,CASKTRTTGSRGNTIYF,TGTGCCAGCAAAACCCGAACTACAGGGTCACGCGGAAACACCATATATTTT
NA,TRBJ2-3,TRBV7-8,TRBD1,CASSPGQGAGDTQYF,TGTGCCAGCAGCCCGGGACAGGGGGCAGGAGATACGCAGTATTTT